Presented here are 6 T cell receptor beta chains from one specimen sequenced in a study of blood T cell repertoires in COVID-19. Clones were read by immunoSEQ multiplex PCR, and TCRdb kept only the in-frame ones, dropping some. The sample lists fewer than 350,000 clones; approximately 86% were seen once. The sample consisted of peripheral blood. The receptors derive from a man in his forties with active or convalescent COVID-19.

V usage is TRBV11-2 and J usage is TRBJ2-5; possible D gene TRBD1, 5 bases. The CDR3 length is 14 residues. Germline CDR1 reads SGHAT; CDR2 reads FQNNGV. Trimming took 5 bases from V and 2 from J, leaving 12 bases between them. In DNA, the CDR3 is TGTGCCAGCAGCACCACAGGTTTACAAGAGACCCAGTACTTC. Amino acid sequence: CASSTTGLQETQYF.

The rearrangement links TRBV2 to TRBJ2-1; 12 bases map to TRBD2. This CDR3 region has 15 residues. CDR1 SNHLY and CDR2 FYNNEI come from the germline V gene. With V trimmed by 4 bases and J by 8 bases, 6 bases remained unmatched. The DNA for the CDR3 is TGTGCCAGCAGTGGAACTAGCGGGGGGTGGGATGAGCAGTTCTTC. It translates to CASSGTSGGWDEQFF.

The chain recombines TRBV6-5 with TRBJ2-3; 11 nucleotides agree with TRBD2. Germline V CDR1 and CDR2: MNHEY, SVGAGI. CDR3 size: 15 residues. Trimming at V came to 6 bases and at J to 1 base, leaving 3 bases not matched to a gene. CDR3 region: CASSETSGGTDTQYF. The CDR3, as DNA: TGTGCCAGCAGCGAGACTAGCGGGGGCACAGATACGCAGTATTTT.

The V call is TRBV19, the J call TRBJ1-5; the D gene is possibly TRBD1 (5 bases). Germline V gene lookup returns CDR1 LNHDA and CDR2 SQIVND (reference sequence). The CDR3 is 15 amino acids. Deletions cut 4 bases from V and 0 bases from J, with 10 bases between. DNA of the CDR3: TGTGCCAGTAGTAAACAGGAGAATAGCAATCAGCCCCAGCATTTT. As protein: CASSKQENSNQPQHF.

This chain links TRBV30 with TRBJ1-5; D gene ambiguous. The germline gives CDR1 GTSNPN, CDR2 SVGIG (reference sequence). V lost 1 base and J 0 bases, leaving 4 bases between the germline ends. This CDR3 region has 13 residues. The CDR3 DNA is TGTGCCTGGAGTGCAGGTAGCAATCAGCCCCAGCATTTT. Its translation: CAWSAGSNQPQHF.

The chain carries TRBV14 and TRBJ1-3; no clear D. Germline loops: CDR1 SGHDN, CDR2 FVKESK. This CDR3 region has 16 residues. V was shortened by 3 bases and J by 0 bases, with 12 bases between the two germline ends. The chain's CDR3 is CASSQTPGASGNTIYF. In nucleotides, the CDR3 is TGTGCCAGCAGCCAGACCCCCGGAGCCTCTGGAAACACCATATATTTT.